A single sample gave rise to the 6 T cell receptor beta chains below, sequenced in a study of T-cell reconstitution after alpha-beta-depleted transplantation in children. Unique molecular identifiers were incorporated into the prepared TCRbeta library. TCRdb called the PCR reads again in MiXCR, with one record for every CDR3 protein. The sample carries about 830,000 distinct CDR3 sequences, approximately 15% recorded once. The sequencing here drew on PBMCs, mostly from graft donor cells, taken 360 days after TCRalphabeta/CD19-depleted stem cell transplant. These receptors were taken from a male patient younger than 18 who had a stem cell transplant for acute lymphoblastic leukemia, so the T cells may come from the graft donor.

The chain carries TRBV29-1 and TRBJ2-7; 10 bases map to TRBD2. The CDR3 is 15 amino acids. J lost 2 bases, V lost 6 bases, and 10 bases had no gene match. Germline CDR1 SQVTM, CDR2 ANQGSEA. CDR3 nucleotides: TGCAGCGTCGCTTTAAGAGCGGGAGGGACCTACGAGCAGTACTTC. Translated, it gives CSVALRAGGTYEQYF.

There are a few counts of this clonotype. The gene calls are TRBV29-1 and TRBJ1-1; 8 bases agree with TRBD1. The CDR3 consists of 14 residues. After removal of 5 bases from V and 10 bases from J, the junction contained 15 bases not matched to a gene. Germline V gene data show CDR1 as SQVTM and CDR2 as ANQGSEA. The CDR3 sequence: CSVQRTGRENGAFF. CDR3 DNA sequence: TGCAGCGTTCAACGGACAGGGAGAGAGAACGGAGCTTTCTTT.

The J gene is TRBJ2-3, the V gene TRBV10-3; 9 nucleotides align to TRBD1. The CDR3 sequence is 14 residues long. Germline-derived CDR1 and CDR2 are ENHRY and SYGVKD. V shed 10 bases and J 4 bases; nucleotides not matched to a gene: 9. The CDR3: CATRPGQGSDTQYF. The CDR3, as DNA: TGTGCCACCCGGCCGGGACAGGGATCAGATACGCAGTATTTT.

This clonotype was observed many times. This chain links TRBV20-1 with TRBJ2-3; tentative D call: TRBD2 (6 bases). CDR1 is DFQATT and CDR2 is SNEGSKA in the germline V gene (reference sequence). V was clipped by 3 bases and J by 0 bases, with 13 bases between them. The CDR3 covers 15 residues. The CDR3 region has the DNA TGCAGTGCTAGGCCTTGGGGGAGGAGCACAGATACGCAGTATTTT. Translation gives CSARPWGRSTDTQYF.

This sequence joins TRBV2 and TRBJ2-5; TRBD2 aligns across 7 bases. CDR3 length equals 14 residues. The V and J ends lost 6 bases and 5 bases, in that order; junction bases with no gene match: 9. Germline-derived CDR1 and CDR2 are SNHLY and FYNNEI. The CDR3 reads CASRRGLADETQYF. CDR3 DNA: TGTGCCAGCAGGCGAGGGCTAGCGGACGAGACCCAGTACTTC. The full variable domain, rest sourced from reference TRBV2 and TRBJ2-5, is EPEVTQTPSHQVTQMGQEVILRCVPISNHLYFYWYRQILGQKVEFLVSFYNNEISEKSEIFDDQFSVERPDGSNFTLKIRSTKLEDSAMYFCASRRGLADETQYFGPGTRLLVL.

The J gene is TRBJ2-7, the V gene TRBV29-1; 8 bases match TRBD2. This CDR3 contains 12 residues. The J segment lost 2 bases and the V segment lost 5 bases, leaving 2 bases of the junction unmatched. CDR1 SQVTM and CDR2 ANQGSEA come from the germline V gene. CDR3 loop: CSVPGGTYEQYF. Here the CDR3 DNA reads TGCAGCGTTCCGGGAGGGACCTACGAGCAGTACTTC.